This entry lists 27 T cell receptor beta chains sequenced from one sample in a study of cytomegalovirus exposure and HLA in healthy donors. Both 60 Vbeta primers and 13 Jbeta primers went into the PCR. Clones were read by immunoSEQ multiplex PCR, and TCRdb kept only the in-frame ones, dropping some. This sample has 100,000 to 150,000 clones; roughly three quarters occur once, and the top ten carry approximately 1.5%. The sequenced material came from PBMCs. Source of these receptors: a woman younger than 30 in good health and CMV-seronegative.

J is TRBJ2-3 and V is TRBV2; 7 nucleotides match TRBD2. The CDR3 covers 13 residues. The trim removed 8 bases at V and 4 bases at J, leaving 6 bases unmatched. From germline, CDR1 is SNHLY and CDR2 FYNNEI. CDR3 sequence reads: CASRLAGADTQYF. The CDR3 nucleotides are TGTGCCAGCCGACTCGCGGGAGCAGATACGCAGTATTTT.

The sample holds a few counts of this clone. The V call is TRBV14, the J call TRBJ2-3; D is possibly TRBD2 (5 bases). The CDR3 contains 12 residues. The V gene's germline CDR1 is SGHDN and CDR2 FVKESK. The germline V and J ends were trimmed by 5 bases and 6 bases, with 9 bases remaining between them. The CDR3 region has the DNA TGTGCCAGCAGCTATAGCGCCGATACGCAGTATTTT. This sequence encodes CASSYSADTQYF.

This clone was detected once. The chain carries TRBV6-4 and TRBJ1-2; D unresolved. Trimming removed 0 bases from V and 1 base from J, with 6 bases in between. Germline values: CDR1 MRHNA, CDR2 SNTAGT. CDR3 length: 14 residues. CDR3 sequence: CASSDSPFNYGYTF. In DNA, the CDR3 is TGTGCCAGCAGTGACTCTCCCTTTAACTATGGCTACACCTTC.

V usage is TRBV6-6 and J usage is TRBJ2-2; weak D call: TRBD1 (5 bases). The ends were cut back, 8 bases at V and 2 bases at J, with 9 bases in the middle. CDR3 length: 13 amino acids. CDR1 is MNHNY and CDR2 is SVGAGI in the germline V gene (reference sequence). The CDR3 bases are TGTGCCAGCCGCCAGGGAAACACCGGGGAGCTGTTTTTT. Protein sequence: CASRQGNTGELFF.

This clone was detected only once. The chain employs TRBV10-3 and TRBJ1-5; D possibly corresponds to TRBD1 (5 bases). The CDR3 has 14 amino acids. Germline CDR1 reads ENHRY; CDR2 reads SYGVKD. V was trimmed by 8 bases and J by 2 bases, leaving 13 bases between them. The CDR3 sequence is CAIGAERGNQPQHF. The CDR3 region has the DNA TGTGCCATCGGGGCAGAACGAGGCAATCAGCCCCAGCATTTT.

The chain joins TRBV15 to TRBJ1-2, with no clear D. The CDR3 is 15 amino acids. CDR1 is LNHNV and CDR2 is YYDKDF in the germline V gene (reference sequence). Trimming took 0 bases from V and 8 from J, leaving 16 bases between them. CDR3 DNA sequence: TGTGCCACCAGCAGAGATCGTCGGGTATCGGGAGGCTACACCTTC. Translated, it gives CATSRDRRVSGGYTF.

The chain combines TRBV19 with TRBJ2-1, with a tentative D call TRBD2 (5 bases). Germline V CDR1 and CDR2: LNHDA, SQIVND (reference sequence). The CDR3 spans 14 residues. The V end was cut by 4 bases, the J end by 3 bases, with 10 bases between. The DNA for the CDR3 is TGTGCCAGTAGTAAGGGAGAACTCTACAATGAGCAGTTCTTC. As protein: CASSKGELYNEQFF.

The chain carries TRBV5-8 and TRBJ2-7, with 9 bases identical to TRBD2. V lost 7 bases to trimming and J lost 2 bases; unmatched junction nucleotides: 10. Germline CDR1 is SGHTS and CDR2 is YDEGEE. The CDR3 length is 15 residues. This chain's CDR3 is CASAPWAGGPYEQYF. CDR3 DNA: TGTGCCAGCGCCCCCTGGGCGGGAGGGCCCTACGAGCAGTACTTC.

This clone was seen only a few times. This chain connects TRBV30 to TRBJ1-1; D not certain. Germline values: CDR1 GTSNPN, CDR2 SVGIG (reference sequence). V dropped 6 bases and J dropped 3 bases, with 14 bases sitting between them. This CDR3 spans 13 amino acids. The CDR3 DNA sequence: TGTGCCTGTAGCTTTCGGCCTTACACTGAAGCTTTCTTT. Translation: CACSFRPYTEAFF.

In nucleotides, the CDR3 is TGTGCCAGCCGAGCCTCGGACACCGACTTCTCTGGAAACACCATATATTTT. It codes for CASRASDTDFSGNTIYF. V gene TRBV7-6 combines with J gene TRBJ1-3; the D gene is possibly TRBD1 (5 bases). This CDR3 contains 17 residues. Trimming removed 8 bases from V and 0 bases from J, with 20 bases in between. Per germline, CDR1 SGHVS and CDR2 FNYEAQ.

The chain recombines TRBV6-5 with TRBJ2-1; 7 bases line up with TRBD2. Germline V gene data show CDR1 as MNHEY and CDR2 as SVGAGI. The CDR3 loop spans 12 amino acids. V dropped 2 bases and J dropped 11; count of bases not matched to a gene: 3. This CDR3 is CASSYEGLKQFF. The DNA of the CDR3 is TGTGCCAGCAGTTACGAGGGACTAAAGCAGTTCTTC.

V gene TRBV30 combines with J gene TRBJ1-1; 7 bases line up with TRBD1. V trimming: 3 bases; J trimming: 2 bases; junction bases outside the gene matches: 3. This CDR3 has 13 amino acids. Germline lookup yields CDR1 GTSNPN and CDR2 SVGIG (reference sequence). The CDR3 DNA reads TGTGCCTGGAGGCGGGACAGCAACACTGAAGCTTTCTTT. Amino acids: CAWRRDSNTEAFF.

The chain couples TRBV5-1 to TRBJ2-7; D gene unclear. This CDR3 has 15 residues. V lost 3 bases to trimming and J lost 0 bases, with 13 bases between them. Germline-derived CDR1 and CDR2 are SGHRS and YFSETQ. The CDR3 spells CASSSYLANSYEQYF. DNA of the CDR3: TGCGCCAGCAGCTCGTATTTGGCCAACTCCTACGAGCAGTACTTC.

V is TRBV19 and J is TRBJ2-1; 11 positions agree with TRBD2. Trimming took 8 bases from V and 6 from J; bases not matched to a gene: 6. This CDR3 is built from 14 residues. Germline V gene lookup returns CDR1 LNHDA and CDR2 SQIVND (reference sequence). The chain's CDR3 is CASGSGRGGNEQFF. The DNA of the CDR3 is TGTGCCAGTGGTAGCGGGAGGGGAGGCAATGAGCAGTTCTTC.

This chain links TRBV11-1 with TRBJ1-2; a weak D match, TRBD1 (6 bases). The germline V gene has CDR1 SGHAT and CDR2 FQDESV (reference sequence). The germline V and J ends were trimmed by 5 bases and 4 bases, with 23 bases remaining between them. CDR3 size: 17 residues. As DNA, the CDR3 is TGTGCCAGCAGCGCTTCGAGGACAGTCTTTACGTTCTATGGCTACACCTTC. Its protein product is CASSASRTVFTFYGYTF.

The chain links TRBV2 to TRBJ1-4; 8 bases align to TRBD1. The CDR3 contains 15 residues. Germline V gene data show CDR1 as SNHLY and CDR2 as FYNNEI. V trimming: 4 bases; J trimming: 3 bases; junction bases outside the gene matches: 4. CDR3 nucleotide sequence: TGTGCCAGCAGTGCGGCGGGACAGGCTAATGAAAAACTGTTTTTT. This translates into CASSAAGQANEKLFF.

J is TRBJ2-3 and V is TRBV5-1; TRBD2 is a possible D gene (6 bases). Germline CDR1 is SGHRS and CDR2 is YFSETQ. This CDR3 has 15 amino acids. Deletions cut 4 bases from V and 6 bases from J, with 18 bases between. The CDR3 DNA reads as TGCGCCAGCAGCCGAATGAGCGGGTTCGGGGATACGCAGTATTTT. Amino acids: CASSRMSGFGDTQYF.

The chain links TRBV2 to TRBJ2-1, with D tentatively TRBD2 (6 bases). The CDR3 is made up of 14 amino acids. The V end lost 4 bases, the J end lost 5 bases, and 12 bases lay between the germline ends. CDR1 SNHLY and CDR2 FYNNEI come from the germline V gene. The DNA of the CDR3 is TGTGCCAGCAGTGTCCAGCGGGCAAACAATGAGCAGTTCTTC. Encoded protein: CASSVQRANNEQFF.

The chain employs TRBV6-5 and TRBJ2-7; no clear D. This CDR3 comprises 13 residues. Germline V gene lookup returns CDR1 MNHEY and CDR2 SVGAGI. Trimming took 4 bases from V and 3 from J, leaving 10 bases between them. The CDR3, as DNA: TGTGCCAGCAGTTCTAATGGCGGCTACGAGCAGTACTTC. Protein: CASSSNGGYEQYF.

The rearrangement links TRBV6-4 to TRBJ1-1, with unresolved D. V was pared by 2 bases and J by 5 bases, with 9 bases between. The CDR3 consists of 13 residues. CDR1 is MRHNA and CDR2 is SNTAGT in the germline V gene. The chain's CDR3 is CASSDTQATEAFF. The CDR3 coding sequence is TGTGCCAGCAGTGACACCCAGGCGACTGAAGCTTTCTTT.

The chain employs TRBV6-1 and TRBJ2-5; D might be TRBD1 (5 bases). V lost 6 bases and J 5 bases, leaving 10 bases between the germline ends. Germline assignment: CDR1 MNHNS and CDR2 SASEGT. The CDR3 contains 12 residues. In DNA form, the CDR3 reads TGTGCCAGCAGGAATGGGGCCGAGACCCAGTACTTC. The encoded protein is CASRNGAETQYF.

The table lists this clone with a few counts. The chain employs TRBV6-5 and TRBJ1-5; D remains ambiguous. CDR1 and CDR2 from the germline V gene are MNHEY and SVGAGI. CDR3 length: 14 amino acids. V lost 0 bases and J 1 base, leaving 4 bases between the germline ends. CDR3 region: CASSYSGSNQPQHF. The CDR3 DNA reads TGTGCCAGCAGTTACTCGGGCAGCAATCAGCCCCAGCATTTT.

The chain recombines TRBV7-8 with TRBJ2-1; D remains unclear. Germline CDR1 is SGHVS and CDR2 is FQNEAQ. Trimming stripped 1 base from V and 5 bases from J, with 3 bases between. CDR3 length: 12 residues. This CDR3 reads CASSLDNNEQFF. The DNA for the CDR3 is TGTGCCAGCAGCTTAGATAACAATGAGCAGTTCTTC.

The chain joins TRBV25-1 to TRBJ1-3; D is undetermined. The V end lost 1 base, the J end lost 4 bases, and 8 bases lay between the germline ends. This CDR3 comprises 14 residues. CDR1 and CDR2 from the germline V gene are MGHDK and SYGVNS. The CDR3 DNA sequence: TGTGCCAGCAGTGAATTGGGAGAAGGAAACACCATATATTTT. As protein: CASSELGEGNTIYF.

The CDR3: CASRKSQNTEAFF. The DNA for the CDR3 is TGTGCCAGCAGAAAAAGCCAGAACACTGAAGCTTTCTTT. The chain combines TRBV7-9 with TRBJ1-1; D is unresolved. V lost 6 bases and J 1 base, leaving 9 bases between the germline ends. The CDR3 covers 13 residues. Germline CDR1 and CDR2: SEHNR and FQNEAQ (reference sequence).

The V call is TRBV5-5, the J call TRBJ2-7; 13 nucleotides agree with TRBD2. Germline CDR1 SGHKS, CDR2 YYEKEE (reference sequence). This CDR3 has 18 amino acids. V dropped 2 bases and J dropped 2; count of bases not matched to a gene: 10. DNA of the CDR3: TGTGCCAGCAGCTTTGGTAGGACTAGCGGGAGTGGGGCCTACGAGCAGTACTTC. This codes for CASSFGRTSGSGAYEQYF. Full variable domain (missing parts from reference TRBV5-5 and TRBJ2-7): DAGVTQSPTHLIKTRGQQVTLRCSPISGHKSVSWYQQVLGQGPQFIFQYYEKEERGRGNFPDRFSARQFPNYSSELNVNALLLGDSALYLCASSFGRTSGSGAYEQYFGPGTRLTVT.

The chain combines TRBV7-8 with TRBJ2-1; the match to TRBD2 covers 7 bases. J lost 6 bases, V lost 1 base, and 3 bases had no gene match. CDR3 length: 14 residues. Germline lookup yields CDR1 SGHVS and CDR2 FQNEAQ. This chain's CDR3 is CASSLVGLSNEQFF. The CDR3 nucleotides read TGTGCCAGCAGCTTAGTGGGACTATCCAATGAGCAGTTCTTC.